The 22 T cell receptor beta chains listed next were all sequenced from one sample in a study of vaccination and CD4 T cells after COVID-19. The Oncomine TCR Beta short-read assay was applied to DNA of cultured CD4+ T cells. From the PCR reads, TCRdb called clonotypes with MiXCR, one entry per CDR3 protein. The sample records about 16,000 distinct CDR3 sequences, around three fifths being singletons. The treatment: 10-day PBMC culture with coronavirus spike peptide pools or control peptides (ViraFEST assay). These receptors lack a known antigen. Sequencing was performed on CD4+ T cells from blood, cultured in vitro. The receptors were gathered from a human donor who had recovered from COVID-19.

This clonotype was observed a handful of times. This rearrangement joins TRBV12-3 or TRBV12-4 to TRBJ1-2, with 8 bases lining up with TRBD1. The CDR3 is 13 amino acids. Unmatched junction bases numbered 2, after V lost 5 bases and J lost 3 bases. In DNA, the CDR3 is TGTGCCAGCAGTCCAGGGGGCGACTATGGCTACACCTTC. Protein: CASSPGGDYGYTF.

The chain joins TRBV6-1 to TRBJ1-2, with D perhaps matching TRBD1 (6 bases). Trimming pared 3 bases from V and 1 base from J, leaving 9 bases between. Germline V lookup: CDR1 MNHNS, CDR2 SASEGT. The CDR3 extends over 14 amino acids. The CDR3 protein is CASSEPQGNYGYTF. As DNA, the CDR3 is TGTGCCAGCAGTGAGCCACAGGGTAACTATGGCTACACCTTC.

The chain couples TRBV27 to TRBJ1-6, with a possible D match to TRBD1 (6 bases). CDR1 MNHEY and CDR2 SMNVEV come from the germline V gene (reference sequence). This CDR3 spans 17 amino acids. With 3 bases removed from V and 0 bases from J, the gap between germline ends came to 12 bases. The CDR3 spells CASSFIQGSSYNSPLHF. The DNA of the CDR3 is TGTGCCAGCAGTTTTATTCAGGGGAGCTCCTATAATTCACCCCTCCACTTT.

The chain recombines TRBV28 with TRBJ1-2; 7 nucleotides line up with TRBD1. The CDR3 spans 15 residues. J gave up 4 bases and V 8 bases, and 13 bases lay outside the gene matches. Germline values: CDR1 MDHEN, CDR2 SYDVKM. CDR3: CASQPPSGTAYGYTF. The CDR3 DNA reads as TGTGCCAGCCAACCCCCCAGCGGGACAGCCTATGGCTACACCTTC.

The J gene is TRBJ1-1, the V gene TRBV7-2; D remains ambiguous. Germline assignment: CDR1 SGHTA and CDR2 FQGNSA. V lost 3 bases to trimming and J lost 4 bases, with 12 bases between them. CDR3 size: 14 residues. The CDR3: CASSLVGRSTEAFF. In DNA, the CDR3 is TGTGCCAGCAGCTTGGTTGGAAGGAGCACTGAAGCTTTCTTT.

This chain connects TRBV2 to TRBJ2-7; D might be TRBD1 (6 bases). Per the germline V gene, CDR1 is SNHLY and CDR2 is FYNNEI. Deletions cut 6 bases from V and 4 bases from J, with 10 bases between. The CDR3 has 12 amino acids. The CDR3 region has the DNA TGTGCCAGCAGGGACAGAGGATACGAGCAGTACTTC. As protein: CASRDRGYEQYF.

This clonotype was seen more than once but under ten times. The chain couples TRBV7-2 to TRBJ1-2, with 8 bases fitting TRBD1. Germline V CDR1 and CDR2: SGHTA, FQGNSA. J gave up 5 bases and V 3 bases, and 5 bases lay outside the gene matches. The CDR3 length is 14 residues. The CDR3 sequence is CASSFGTGPYGYTF. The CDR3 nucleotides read TGTGCCAGCAGCTTCGGGACAGGTCCATATGGCTACACCTTC.

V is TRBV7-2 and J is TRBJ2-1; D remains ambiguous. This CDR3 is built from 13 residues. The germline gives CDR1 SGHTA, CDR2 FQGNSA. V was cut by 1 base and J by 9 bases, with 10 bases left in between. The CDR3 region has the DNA TGTGCCAGCAGCTTAGAAGAGGAGTTTGAGCAGTTCTTC. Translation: CASSLEEEFEQFF.

Here the CDR3 reads CAISGGSFRDTQYF. In nucleotides, the CDR3 is TGTGCCATCAGTGGCGGGTCCTTCAGAGATACGCAGTATTTT. V and J are TRBV10-3 and TRBJ2-3; D might be TRBD2 (5 bases). The germline V gene has CDR1 ENHRY and CDR2 SYGVKD. The CDR3 runs to 14 residues. Trimming pared 4 bases from V and 5 bases from J, leaving 13 bases between.

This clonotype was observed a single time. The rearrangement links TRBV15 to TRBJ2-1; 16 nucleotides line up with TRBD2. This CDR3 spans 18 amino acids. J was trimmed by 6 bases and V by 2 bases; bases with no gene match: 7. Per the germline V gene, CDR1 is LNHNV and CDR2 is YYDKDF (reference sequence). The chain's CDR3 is CATSRSGLAGGNINEQFF. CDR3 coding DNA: TGTGCCACCAGCAGATCGGGACTAGCGGGAGGGAATATCAATGAGCAGTTCTTC.

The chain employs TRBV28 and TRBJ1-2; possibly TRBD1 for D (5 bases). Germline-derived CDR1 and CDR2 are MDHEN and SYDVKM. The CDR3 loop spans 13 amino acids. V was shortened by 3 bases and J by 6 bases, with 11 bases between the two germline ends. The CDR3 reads CASSFPIGDGYTF. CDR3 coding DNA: TGTGCCAGCAGTTTCCCGATAGGGGATGGCTACACCTTC.

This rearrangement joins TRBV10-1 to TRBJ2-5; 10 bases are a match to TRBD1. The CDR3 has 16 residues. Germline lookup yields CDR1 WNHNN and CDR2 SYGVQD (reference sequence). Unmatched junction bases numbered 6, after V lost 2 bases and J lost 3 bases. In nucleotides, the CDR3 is TGCGCCAGCAGTGAGGACACCGGGACAGGGGAAGAGACCCAGTACTTC. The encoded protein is CASSEDTGTGEETQYF.

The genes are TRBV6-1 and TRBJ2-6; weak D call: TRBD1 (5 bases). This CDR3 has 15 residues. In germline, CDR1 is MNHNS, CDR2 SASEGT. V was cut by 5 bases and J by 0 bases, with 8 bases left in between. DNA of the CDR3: TGTGCCAGCAGTACTACAGGCTCTGGGGCCAACGTCCTGACTTTC. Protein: CASSTTGSGANVLTF.

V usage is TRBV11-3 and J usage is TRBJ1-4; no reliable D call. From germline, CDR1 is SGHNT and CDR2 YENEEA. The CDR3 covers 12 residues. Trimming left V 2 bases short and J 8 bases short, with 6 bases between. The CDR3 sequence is CASSLTWEKLFF. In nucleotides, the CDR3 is TGTGCCAGCAGCTTAACCTGGGAAAAACTGTTTTTT.

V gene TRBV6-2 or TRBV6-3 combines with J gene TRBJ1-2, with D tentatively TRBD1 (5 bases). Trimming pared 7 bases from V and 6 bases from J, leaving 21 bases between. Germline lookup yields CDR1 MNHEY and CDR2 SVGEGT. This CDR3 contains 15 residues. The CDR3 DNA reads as TGTGCCAGCACCAAGACCCCAGTGGGGACCCATGGCTACACCTTC. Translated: CASTKTPVGTHGYTF.

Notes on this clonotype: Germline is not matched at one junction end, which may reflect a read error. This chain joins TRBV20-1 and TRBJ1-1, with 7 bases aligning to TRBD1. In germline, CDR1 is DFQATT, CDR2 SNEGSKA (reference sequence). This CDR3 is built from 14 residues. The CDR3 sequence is CSARPFDRDTEAFF. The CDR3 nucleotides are TGCAGTGCTAGGCCCTTTGACAGGGATACTGAGGCTTTCTTT.

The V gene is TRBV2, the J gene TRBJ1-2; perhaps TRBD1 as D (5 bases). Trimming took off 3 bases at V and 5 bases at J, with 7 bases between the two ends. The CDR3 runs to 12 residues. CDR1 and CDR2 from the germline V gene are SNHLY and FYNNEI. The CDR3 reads CASSEGPYGYTF. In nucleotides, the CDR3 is TGTGCCAGCAGTGAGGGGCCGTATGGCTACACCTTC.

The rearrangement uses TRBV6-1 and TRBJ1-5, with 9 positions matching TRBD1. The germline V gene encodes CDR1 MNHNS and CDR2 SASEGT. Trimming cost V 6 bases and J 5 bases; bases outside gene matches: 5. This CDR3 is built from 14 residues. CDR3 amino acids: CASSRRDRDQPQHF. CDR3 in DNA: TGTGCCAGCAGCCGCCGGGACAGGGATCAGCCCCAGCATTTT.

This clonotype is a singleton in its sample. The CDR3 spells CATLASGDPQDEQFF. DNA of the CDR3: TGTGCCACCTTAGCGTCCGGGGACCCCCAGGATGAGCAGTTCTTC. The chain has TRBV19 and TRBJ2-1, with D perhaps assigned TRBD1 or TRBD2 (5 bases each). Per the germline V gene, CDR1 is LNHDA and CDR2 is SQIVND (reference sequence). This CDR3 contains 15 residues. The V end lost 10 bases, the J end lost 8 bases, and 24 bases lay between the germline ends.

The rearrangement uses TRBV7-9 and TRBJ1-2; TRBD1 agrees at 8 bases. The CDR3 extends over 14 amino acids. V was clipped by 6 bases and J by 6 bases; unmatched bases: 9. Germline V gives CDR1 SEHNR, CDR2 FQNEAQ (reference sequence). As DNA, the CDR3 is TGTGCCAGCAGTTTAATGACAGGGGAAGATGGCTACACCTTC. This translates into CASSLMTGEDGYTF.

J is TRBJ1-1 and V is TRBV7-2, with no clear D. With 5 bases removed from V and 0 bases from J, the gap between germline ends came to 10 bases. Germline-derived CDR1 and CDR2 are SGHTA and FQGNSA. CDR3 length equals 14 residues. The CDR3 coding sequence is TGTGCCAGCAGCGCTAGGACCATGAACACTGAAGCTTTCTTT. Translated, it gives CASSARTMNTEAFF.

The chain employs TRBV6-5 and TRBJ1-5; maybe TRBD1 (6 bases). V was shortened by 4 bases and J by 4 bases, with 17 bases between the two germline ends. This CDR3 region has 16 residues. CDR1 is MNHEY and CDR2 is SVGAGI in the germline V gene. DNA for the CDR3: TGTGCCAGCAGTTTAATAGGAGACAGGCCTAATCAGCCCCAGCATTTT. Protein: CASSLIGDRPNQPQHF.